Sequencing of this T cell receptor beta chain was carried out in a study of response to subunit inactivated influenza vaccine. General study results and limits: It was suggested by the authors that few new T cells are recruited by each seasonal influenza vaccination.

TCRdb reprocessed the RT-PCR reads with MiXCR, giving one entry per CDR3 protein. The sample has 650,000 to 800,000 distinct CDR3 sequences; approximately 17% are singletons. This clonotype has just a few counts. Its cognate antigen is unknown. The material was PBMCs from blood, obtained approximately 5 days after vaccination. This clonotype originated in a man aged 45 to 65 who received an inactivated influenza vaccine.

The CDR3 bases are TGTGCCAGCAGAGGGACAGACTATTCACCCCTCCACTTT. Translating it yields CASRGTDYSPLHF. The chain uses TRBV27 and TRBJ1-6; 7 bases fit TRBD1. The junction had 4 bases not matched to a gene; V was cut back by 6 bases and J by 8 bases. The CDR3 has 13 amino acids. The germline V gene has CDR1 MNHEY and CDR2 SMNVEV (reference sequence).